The 7 T cell receptor beta chains below were found in one sample sequenced in a study of cytomegalovirus exposure and HLA in healthy donors. PCR amplification relied on 60 Vbeta primers (plus 13 Jbeta primers). TCRdb's table, derived via immunoSEQ multiplex PCR, lists solely in-frame clones and lacks some. The sample features roughly 140,000 clones, with roughly 2.6% in its top ten. The sequenced material came from PBMCs. The source of these receptors is a man aged 35 to 55 in good health and CMV-seronegative.

The chain recombines TRBV7-2 with TRBJ2-7; perhaps TRBD1 as D (5 bases). The CDR3 spans 14 residues. V was pared by 4 bases and J by 2 bases, with 12 bases between. The germline V gene has CDR1 SGHTA and CDR2 FQGNSA. CDR3 sequence (DNA): TGTGCCAGCAGCTCCCAGGGTGGCCCCTACGAGCAGTACTTC. Translated: CASSSQGGPYEQYF.

The chain uses TRBV9 and TRBJ2-5; D may be TRBD2 (6 bases). Germline V gives CDR1 SGDLS, CDR2 YYNGEE. V was trimmed by 1 base and J by 3 bases, leaving 13 bases between them. The CDR3 is made up of 15 amino acids. The CDR3 reads CASSVIGGVKETQYF. DNA of the CDR3: TGTGCCAGCAGCGTAATTGGCGGGGTAAAAGAGACCCAGTACTTC.

The chain recombines TRBV28 with TRBJ2-7, with D perhaps matching TRBD1 (6 bases). This CDR3 region has 14 residues. Trimming removed 4 bases at V and 3 bases at J, with 13 bases between. Germline V gene lookup returns CDR1 MDHEN and CDR2 SYDVKM. The CDR3 region is CASSWEETGYEQYF. Here the CDR3 DNA reads TGTGCCAGCAGTTGGGAAGAGACAGGCTACGAGCAGTACTTC.

The genes are TRBV18 and TRBJ1-1; possible D gene TRBD1, 6 bases. This CDR3 spans 16 amino acids. Germline CDR1 is KGHSH and CDR2 is LQKENI. Trimming removed 3 bases from V and 1 base from J, with 15 bases in between. CDR3 DNA sequence: TGTGCCAGCTCACCGGGGGCTGGGACGGCGAACACTGAAGCTTTCTTT. Translating gives CASSPGAGTANTEAFF.

The chain employs TRBV7-3 and TRBJ2-1, with D uncertain. This CDR3 is built from 12 residues. The V gene's germline CDR1 is SGHTA and CDR2 FQGTGA. V lost 2 bases to trimming and J lost 10 bases, with 9 bases between them. The CDR3 DNA follows: TGTGCCAGCAGCTTAGTTGCCGGGGAGCAGTTCTTC. Residues: CASSLVAGEQFF.

This chain joins TRBV27 and TRBJ1-1, with D perhaps matching TRBD1 (5 bases). From germline, CDR1 is MNHEY and CDR2 SMNVEV (reference sequence). V shed 0 bases and J shed 1 base, with 18 bases lying between them. CDR3 length: 18 amino acids. CDR3 bases: TGTGCCAGCAGTTTATCGAAGGTTTGGACGGGGGGGAACACTGAAGCTTTCTTT. Protein: CASSLSKVWTGGNTEAFF.

This sequence joins TRBV5-1 and TRBJ1-1, with 7 bases matching TRBD1. V gave up 3 bases and J gave up 2 bases; unmatched junction bases: 4. Germline values: CDR1 SGHRS, CDR2 YFSETQ. The CDR3 spans 14 residues. As DNA, the CDR3 is TGCGCCAGCAGCTCCCGACAGGGAAACACTGAAGCTTTCTTT. This encodes CASSSRQGNTEAFF.